The rows below give T cell receptor beta chains drawn from one sample of a study of T cell repertoires in cytomegalovirus infection. TCRdb processed the reads anew with MiXCR; each CDR3 protein has one entry. The sample holds approximately 500,000 distinct CDR3 sequences, more than 20% seen once. Material: PBMCs. The receptors here all came from a human donor in good health (CMV status not recorded). Some clones in this sample may be carry-over from other donors' samples. Each CDR3 is given without its conserved first and last residue. Fields, in order: D gene, J gene, V gene, CDR3 protein. The D gene is left open where the match is weak.

d_gene: .
j_gene: TRBJ1-1
v_gene: TRBV7-2
CDR3aa: ASTSGGAGNTEAF

d_gene: .
j_gene: TRBJ2-1
v_gene: TRBV12-3/TRBV12-4
CDR3aa: ASTLLGQPSSYNEQF

d_gene: TRBD1
j_gene: TRBJ1-4
v_gene: TRBV19
CDR3aa: ASSPGQGLLATNEKLF

d_gene: TRBD2
j_gene: TRBJ2-7
v_gene: TRBV10-2
CDR3aa: ASMEVSGSYEQY

d_gene: .
j_gene: TRBJ1-1
v_gene: TRBV5-1
CDR3aa: ASTMGDGMLRTEAF

d_gene: .
j_gene: TRBJ2-4
v_gene: TRBV6-6
CDR3aa: ASSLTVGAGNIQY

d_gene: .
j_gene: TRBJ2-5
v_gene: TRBV6-2/TRBV6-3
CDR3aa: ASSPTGYQETQY

d_gene: TRBD1
j_gene: TRBJ2-4
v_gene: TRBV18
CDR3aa: ASSSFDRGSNIQY

d_gene: .
j_gene: TRBJ2-3
v_gene: TRBV24-1
CDR3aa: ATSDRLNSGTDTQY

d_gene: .
j_gene: TRBJ2-2
v_gene: TRBV7-3
CDR3aa: ASSSHRDTGELF

d_gene: .
j_gene: TRBJ2-3
v_gene: TRBV20-1
CDR3aa: SASDGRTSTDTQY

d_gene: TRBD2
j_gene: TRBJ2-1
v_gene: TRBV2
CDR3aa: ASSFLGGTSGSNEQF

d_gene: .
j_gene: TRBJ1-2
v_gene: TRBV29-1
CDR3aa: SVDFGAEGSQHGYT

d_gene: TRBD1
j_gene: TRBJ1-1
v_gene: TRBV19
CDR3aa: ASRSQGGNTEAF